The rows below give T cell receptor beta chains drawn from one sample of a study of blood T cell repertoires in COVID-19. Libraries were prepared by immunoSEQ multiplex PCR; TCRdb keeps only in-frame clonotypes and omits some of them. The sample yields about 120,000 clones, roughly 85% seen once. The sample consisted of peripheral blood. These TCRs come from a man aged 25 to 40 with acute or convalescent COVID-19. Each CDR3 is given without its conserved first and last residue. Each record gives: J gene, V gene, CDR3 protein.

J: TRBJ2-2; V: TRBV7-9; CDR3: ASSLTSTNTGELF
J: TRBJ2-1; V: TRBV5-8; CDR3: ASSLRTSRGDEQF
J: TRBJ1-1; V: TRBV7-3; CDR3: ASSSQGANTEAF
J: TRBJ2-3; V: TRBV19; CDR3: ASSSLASGLGEGTQY
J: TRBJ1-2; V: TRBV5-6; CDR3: ASSLITANYGYT
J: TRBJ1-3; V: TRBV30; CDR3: ALDTGNTIY
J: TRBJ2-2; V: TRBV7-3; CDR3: ASSLTFIGTGNTGELF
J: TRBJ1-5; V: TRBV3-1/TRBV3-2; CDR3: ASSQQVSNQPQH
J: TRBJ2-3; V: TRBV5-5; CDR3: ASSLPGGGTDTQY
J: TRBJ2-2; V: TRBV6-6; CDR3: ASSWGVSGNTGELF
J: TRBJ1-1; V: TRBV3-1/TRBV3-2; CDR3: ASSQGGQDTEAF
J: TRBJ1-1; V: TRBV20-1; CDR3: SASRDSSVLGNTEAF
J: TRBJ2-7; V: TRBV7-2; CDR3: ASSPDGLGAGYEQY
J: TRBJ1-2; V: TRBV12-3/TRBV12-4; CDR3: ASSDGLYYGYT
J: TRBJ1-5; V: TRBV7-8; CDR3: ASSLGVPNYNQPQH
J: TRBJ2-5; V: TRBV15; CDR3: ATSSGGGETQY
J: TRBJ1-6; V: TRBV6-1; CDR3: ASSAPGVRLNSPLH
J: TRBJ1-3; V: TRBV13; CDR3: ASAGTSGNTIY
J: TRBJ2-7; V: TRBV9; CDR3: ASSGQGSSYEQY
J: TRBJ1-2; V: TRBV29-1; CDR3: SVEPRQGKYGYT
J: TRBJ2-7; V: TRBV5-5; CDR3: ASSLGRADEQY
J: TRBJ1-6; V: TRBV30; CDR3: AWSETGDSPLH
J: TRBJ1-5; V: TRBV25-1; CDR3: ASRAGGSNQPQH
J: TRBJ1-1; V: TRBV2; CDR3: ASRDRDRGYSEAF
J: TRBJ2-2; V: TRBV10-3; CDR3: AISEPSLAGVTGELF
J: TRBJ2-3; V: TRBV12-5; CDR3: ASGLQQGYTDTQY
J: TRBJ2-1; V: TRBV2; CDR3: ASSGRGPNEQF
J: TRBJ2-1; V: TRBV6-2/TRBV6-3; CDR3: ASSYLAGGANEQF
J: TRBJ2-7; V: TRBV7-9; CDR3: ASSFRGAQSYEQY
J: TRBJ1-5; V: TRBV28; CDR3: ASSEFQGSQPQH
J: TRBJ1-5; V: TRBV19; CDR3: ASGQGAAQPQH
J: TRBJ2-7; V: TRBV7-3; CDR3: ASSLTGGGSYEQY
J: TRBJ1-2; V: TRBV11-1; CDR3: ASSSSRDRGGGYT
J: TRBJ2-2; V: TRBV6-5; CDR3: ASFSGTGELF
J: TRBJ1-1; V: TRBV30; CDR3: AWSVAQGNTEAF
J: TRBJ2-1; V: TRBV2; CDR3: ASSALRGNEQF
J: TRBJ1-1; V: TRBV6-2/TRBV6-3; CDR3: ASSPYRADTEAF
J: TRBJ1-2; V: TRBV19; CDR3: ASSVQGAVYGYT
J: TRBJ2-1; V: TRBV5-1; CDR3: ASSFGLAIDEQF
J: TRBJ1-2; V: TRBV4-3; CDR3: ASSQDRTGKVSYT
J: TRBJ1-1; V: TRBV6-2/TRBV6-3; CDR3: ASSYQNMNTEAF
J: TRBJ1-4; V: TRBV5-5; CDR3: ASSLSTGTVNEKLF
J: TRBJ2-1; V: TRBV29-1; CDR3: SASGSGYNEQF
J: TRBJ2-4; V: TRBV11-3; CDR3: ASSFVEGDIQY
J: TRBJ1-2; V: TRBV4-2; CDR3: ASSQSMTSGGYGYT
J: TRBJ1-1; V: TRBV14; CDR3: ASSQVQANTEAF
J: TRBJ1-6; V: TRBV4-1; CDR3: ASSHIEGQPSPLH
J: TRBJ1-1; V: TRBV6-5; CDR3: ASSYDPLEANTEAF
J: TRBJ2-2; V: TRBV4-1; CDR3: ASSRAGNRGGELF
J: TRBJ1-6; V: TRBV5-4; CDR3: ASSLGRTGTSSPLH
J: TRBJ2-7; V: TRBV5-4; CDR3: ASRQAGGPVEQY
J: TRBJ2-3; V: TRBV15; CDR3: ATSRTDSGGSTDTQY
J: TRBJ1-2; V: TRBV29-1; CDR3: SVMTVENYGYT
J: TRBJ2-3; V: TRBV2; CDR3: ASRLKRGDTQY
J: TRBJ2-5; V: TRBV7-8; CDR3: ASSLAREGQY